The T cell receptor beta chain under discussion was sequenced for a study of cytomegalovirus exposure and HLA in healthy donors. Turning to the study itself: Early released data had tens of millions of unique TCRs, all coming from HLA-typed donors. Findings of the study overall: As a later analysis showed, a missense DCLRE1C variant was linked to trimming of TCR beta V- and J-genes. Sequencing likely produced, as an artifact, a cluster of highly shared sequence variants.

The PCR made use of 60 Vbeta and 13 Jbeta primers. The assay was immunoSEQ multiplex PCR, and TCRdb's table has in-frame clones only and misses some. The sample consists of 100,000 to 150,000 clones, roughly four fifths of them appearing once. Comments on this clone: Its antigen is not identified.

Trimming removed 4 bases from V and 6 bases from J; junction bases left unmatched: 7. The germline gives CDR1 SGHTA, CDR2 FQGTGA. This CDR3 comprises 14 residues. The chain uses TRBV7-3 and TRBJ2-3; the match to TRBD2 covers 7 bases. The receptor's source is a woman aged 45-60 years in good health and CMV-seronegative. Sequenced input: PBMCs. The DNA of the CDR3 is TGTGCCAGCAGCTCCGGACTAGTTGGGGATACGCAGTATTTT. Translated, it gives CASSSGLVGDTQYF.